Below, 26 T cell receptor beta chains from the same sample are listed, as sequenced in a study of cytomegalovirus exposure and HLA in healthy donors. The PCR contained 60 Vbeta and 13 Jbeta primers. The assay was immunoSEQ multiplex PCR, and TCRdb's table has in-frame clones only and misses some. The sample has 110,000 or so clones; around four fifths are singletons. Material: PBMCs. These receptors all come from a woman in her forties in good health and CMV-seropositive.

CDR3 sequence: CASSVGVGRSYNSPLHF. The DNA for the CDR3 is TGTGCCAGCAGCGTAGGGGTAGGGAGGTCCTATAATTCACCCCTCCACTTT. The genes are TRBV9 and TRBJ1-6; D remains unclear. CDR1 SGDLS and CDR2 YYNGEE come from the germline V gene. The CDR3 is 17 amino acids. Trimming shortened V by 0 bases and J by 1 base, and 11 bases separated the two germline ends.

The CDR3 sequence is CASRSDRAYEQYF. CDR3 DNA: TGTGCCAGCAGATCCGACAGGGCCTACGAGCAGTACTTC. This rearrangement joins TRBV27 to TRBJ2-7, with 7 bases matching TRBD1. V shed 6 bases and J 2 bases; nucleotides not matched to a gene: 4. Germline CDR1 MNHEY, CDR2 SMNVEV (reference sequence). This CDR3 is 13 amino acids long.

V usage is TRBV11-3 and J usage is TRBJ2-7, with 7 nucleotides matching TRBD1. CDR1 is SGHNT, CDR2 YENEEA, per germline. Trimming cost V 6 bases and J 0 bases; bases outside gene matches: 2. The CDR3 spans 13 residues. This CDR3 reads CASRRDSSYEQYF. The DNA for the CDR3 is TGTGCCAGCAGAAGGGACAGCTCCTACGAGCAGTACTTC.

V and J are TRBV2 and TRBJ1-2, with D maybe TRBD1 (6 bases). From germline, CDR1 is SNHLY and CDR2 FYNNEI. Trimming pared 7 bases from V and 6 bases from J, leaving 21 bases between. The CDR3 sequence is 15 residues long. CDR3 in DNA: TGTGCCAGCAAAAGGACAGTCCCTTCACCGGATGGCTACACCTTC. This codes for CASKRTVPSPDGYTF.

CDR3 amino acids: CAISDTTSGSSYEQYF. CDR3 DNA: TGTGCCATCAGTGACACTACTAGCGGGAGCTCCTACGAGCAGTACTTC. J is TRBJ2-7 and V is TRBV10-3, with 11 bases aligning to TRBD2. J lost 0 bases, V lost 3 bases, and 4 bases had no gene match. Germline assignment: CDR1 ENHRY and CDR2 SYGVKD. The CDR3 runs 16 residues.

In this sample, this clone turned up a few times. The rearrangement links TRBV11-2 to TRBJ2-5, with D unclear. The end of the DNA fits TRBJ2-7 better, so the J call may be wrong. There are 13 residues in the CDR3. CDR1 and CDR2 (germline): SGHAT, FQNNGV. CDR3 residues: CASSLEVSYEQYF. The CDR3 DNA follows: TGTGCCAGCAGCTTAGAAGTCTCCTACGAGCAGTACTTC.

The chain links TRBV19 to TRBJ2-1, with a tentative D call TRBD1 (5 bases). The CDR3 sequence is 13 residues long. Germline CDR1 reads LNHDA; CDR2 reads SQIVND (reference sequence). The V end lost 9 bases, the J end lost 3 bases, and 12 bases lay between the germline ends. This CDR3 is CARQDDNYNEQFF. The CDR3 DNA follows: TGTGCCAGACAGGACGATAACTACAATGAGCAGTTCTTC.

The chain couples TRBV27 to TRBJ2-5; D perhaps matches TRBD2 (6 bases). V lost 0 bases and J 2 bases, leaving 10 bases between the germline ends. The CDR3 consists of 15 residues. Looked up from germline, CDR1 is MNHEY and CDR2 is SMNVEV (reference sequence). The chain's CDR3 is CASSLSAGWQETQYF. Here the CDR3 DNA reads TGTGCCAGCAGTTTATCTGCGGGGTGGCAAGAGACCCAGTACTTC.

The rearrangement joins TRBV28 to TRBJ2-7; D remains ambiguous. Per germline, CDR1 MDHEN and CDR2 SYDVKM. The CDR3 contains 15 residues. The ends were cut back, 2 bases at V and 3 bases at J, with 14 bases in the middle. The CDR3 DNA follows: TGTGCCAGCAGTTTAATGATGTTACTTCACTACGAGCAGTACTTC. Translated: CASSLMMLLHYEQYF.

The table lists this clone with a few counts. The rearrangement links TRBV7-6 to TRBJ2-1; 7 nucleotides match TRBD1. The CDR3 is made up of 15 amino acids. The ends lost 8 bases at V and 5 bases at J; junction bases unmatched: 12. Germline loops: CDR1 SGHVS, CDR2 FNYEAQ. CDR3 sequence: CASAPPGQLNNEQFF. The CDR3 region has the DNA TGTGCCAGCGCCCCCCCGGGACAGCTGAACAATGAGCAGTTCTTC.

At least ten counts were recorded for this clone. The chain employs TRBV4-3 and TRBJ1-1, with D perhaps matching TRBD1 (5 bases). Between the trimmed V and J ends, which lost 0 bases and 0 bases, there was a span of 11 bases. The CDR3 sequence is 16 residues long. Germline V gene lookup returns CDR1 LGHNA and CDR2 YSLEER. In DNA form, the CDR3 reads TGCGCCAGCAGCCAAGATAAACAGGTGATGAACACTGAAGCTTTCTTT. It is translated as CASSQDKQVMNTEAFF.

The J gene is TRBJ2-7, the V gene TRBV11-2; 7 bases map to TRBD2. The ends lost 0 bases at V and 3 bases at J; junction bases unmatched: 11. The CDR3 length is 17 residues. Germline-derived CDR1 and CDR2 are SGHAT and FQNNGV. CDR3 residues: CASSLDGPGGWGYEQYF. In DNA, the CDR3 is TGTGCCAGCAGCTTAGACGGGCCGGGGGGTTGGGGCTACGAGCAGTACTTC.

This rearrangement joins TRBV14 to TRBJ1-2, with 10 bases aligning to TRBD1. With V trimmed by 4 bases and J by 3 bases, 5 bases remained unmatched. The CDR3 has 15 amino acids. From germline, CDR1 is SGHDN and CDR2 FVKESK. The DNA of the CDR3 is TGTGCCAGCAGCCCGACAGGGGGCGGCTACTATGGCTACACCTTC. Protein sequence: CASSPTGGGYYGYTF. The entire variable domain, with the rest obtained from reference TRBV14 and TRBJ1-2, is as follows: EAGVTQFPSHSVIEKGQTVTLRCDPISGHDNLYWYRRVMGKEIKFLLHFVKESKQDESGMPNNRFLAERTGGTYSTLKVQPAELEDSGVYFCASSPTGGGYYGYTFGSGTRLTVV.

J is TRBJ2-4 and V is TRBV18; D ambiguous. The germline V gene has CDR1 KGHSH and CDR2 LQKENI. The CDR3 has 15 amino acids. Between the trimmed V and J ends, which lost 0 bases and 0 bases, there was a span of 6 bases. The CDR3 bases are TGTGCCAGCTCACCACCCGCACTAGCCAAAAACATTCAGTACTTC. This codes for CASSPPALAKNIQYF.

This clone has just a few counts. The chain combines TRBV28 with TRBJ2-5, with 13 bases lining up with TRBD2. J lost 4 bases, V lost 5 bases, and 4 bases had no gene match. The V gene's germline CDR1 is MDHEN and CDR2 SYDVKM. The CDR3 runs 15 residues. CDR3: CASSVWTSGGETQYF. CDR3 nucleotide sequence: TGTGCCAGCAGTGTCTGGACTAGCGGGGGAGAGACCCAGTACTTC.

There are a few counts of this clone. The chain carries TRBV5-1 and TRBJ2-1, with 12 bases that match TRBD2. CDR3 length equals 14 residues. CDR1 and CDR2 from the germline V gene are SGHRS and YFSETQ. Trimming cost V 3 bases and J 6 bases; bases outside gene matches: 1. CDR3 in amino acids: CASSSTSGSNEQFF. In DNA, the CDR3 is TGCGCCAGCAGCTCGACTAGCGGGAGCAATGAGCAGTTCTTC.

The rearrangement links TRBV28 to TRBJ2-1; 7 nucleotides agree with TRBD2. V trimming: 5 bases; J trimming: 7 bases; junction bases outside the gene matches: 14. In germline, CDR1 is MDHEN, CDR2 SYDVKM. This CDR3 is built from 16 residues. This CDR3 is CASSPLGGSLPNEQFF. CDR3 DNA sequence: TGTGCCAGCAGTCCGCTCGGCGGGAGTCTACCGAATGAGCAGTTCTTC.

Here the CDR3 reads CASSQVFLGQGSPLHF. The CDR3 DNA is TGCGCCAGCAGCCAAGTTTTTCTGGGACAGGGGTCACCCCTCCACTTT. The chain uses TRBV4-1 and TRBJ1-6; 10 nucleotides align to TRBD1. The CDR3 is 16 residues long. Germline CDR1 reads MGHRA; CDR2 reads YSYEKL. V gave up 1 base and J gave up 10 bases; unmatched junction bases: 7.

This chain uses TRBV10-3 with TRBJ2-7; TRBD2 matches 16 bases. The CDR3 has 17 residues. V trimming: 4 bases; J trimming: 4 bases; junction bases outside the gene matches: 7. CDR1 and CDR2 (germline): ENHRY, SYGVKD. The CDR3 region has the DNA TGTGCCATCAGTGGTGGGACTAGCGGGAGGGCCGAATACGAGCAGTACTTC. Encoded protein: CAISGGTSGRAEYEQYF.

This clone was detected only a few times. The chain carries TRBV5-6 and TRBJ2-7, with 12 bases that match TRBD2. The CDR3 sequence is 16 residues long. The J segment lost 3 bases and the V segment lost 4 bases, leaving 8 bases of the junction unmatched. Germline values: CDR1 SGHDT, CDR2 YYEEEE. The CDR3 sequence is CASSRWTSGNYYEQYF. CDR3 DNA sequence: TGTGCCAGCAGCAGATGGACTAGCGGGAATTACTACGAGCAGTACTTC.

This chain connects TRBV6-6 to TRBJ1-5; D call uncertain. V was cut by 8 bases and J by 0 bases, with 8 bases left in between. CDR1 is MNHNY, CDR2 SVGAGI, per germline (reference sequence). This CDR3 has 13 amino acids. CDR3 DNA: TGTGCCAGCTCAGGCTATAGCAATCAGCCCCAGCATTTT. Protein: CASSGYSNQPQHF.

This chain connects TRBV15 to TRBJ2-3, with TRBD2 matching over 9 bases. Germline lookup yields CDR1 LNHNV and CDR2 YYDKDF (reference sequence). With 0 bases clipped from V and 6 bases from J, the junction kept 13 bases outside the gene matches. This CDR3 comprises 18 residues. The CDR3 spells CATSRDKATSGLFDTQYF. The DNA of the CDR3 is TGTGCCACCAGCAGAGATAAGGCGACTAGCGGACTATTTGATACGCAGTATTTT.

The V and J genes are TRBV7-9 and TRBJ2-3; 8 bases are shared with TRBD1. After removal of 5 bases from V and 3 bases from J, the junction contained 13 bases not matched to a gene. Germline values: CDR1 SEHNR, CDR2 FQNEAQ (reference sequence). The CDR3 has 17 residues. The CDR3 nucleotides are TGTGCCAGCAGCCCCCCAGGACAGGGTCCAAGGACAGATACGCAGTATTTT. Its translation: CASSPPGQGPRTDTQYF.

The chain carries TRBV4-1 and TRBJ2-7, with TRBD1 as a possible D gene (6 bases). CDR3 length equals 14 residues. Trimming pared 4 bases from V and 2 bases from J, leaving 12 bases between. From germline, CDR1 is MGHRA and CDR2 YSYEKL. The CDR3 spells CASSPWAGAYEQYF. Here the CDR3 DNA reads TGCGCCAGCAGCCCTTGGGCAGGGGCCTACGAGCAGTACTTC.

The V and J genes are TRBV28 and TRBJ2-7; 7 nucleotides align to TRBD1. This CDR3 is built from 14 residues. V gave up 4 bases and J gave up 4 bases; unmatched junction bases: 7. Germline V gene data show CDR1 as MDHEN and CDR2 as SYDVKM. The chain's CDR3 is CASSSGTVPYEQYF. DNA for the CDR3: TGTGCCAGCAGTTCAGGGACAGTCCCTTACGAGCAGTACTTC. The variable domain in full, with the rest retrieved from reference TRBV28 and TRBJ2-7, is DVKVTQSSRYLVKRTGEKVFLECVQDMDHENMFWYRQDPGLGLRLIYFSYDVKMKEKGDIPEGYSVSREKKERFSLILESASTNQTSMYLCASSSGTVPYEQYFGPGTRLTVT.

The chain combines TRBV4-3 with TRBJ1-1; D may be TRBD1 (5 bases). Trimming left V 0 bases short and J 4 bases short, with 18 bases between. The CDR3 totals 17 residues. Germline V gives CDR1 LGHNA, CDR2 YSLEER. The CDR3 spells CASSQDLVGLTGTEAFF. The CDR3 DNA reads TGCGCCAGCAGCCAAGATCTTGTGGGACTGACGGGCACTGAAGCTTTCTTT.